These 26 T cell receptor beta chains were sequenced from one sample in a study of cytomegalovirus exposure and HLA in healthy donors. PCR employed 60 Vbeta and 13 Jbeta primers. The method was immunoSEQ multiplex PCR; TCRdb's version includes in-frame clones alone and lacks a portion of them. The sample consists of 250,000 or so clones, about nine tenths of them appearing once. Sequenced input: PBMCs. The receptor set was obtained from a girl aged 2 to 9 in good health and CMV-seronegative.

This clone has a handful of counts. The V and J genes are TRBV6-1 and TRBJ1-6; no clear D. V lost 3 bases, J lost 5 bases, and 11 bases lay in between. The germline V gene encodes CDR1 MNHNS and CDR2 SASEGT. This CDR3 comprises 15 residues. The DNA of the CDR3 is TGTGCCAGCAGTGATCAGAGGTTGAATAATTCACCCCTCCACTTT. Its protein is CASSDQRLNNSPLHF.

In DNA form, the CDR3 reads TGTGCCAGCAGCTTGGCGGTAGCGTTGAACACCGGGGAGCTGTTTTTT. Its translation is CASSLAVALNTGELFF. The gene calls are TRBV5-6 and TRBJ2-2, with D possibly matching TRBD2 (5 bases). Trimming pared 0 bases from V and 1 base from J, leaving 10 bases between. The CDR3 totals 16 residues. The germline V gene has CDR1 SGHDT and CDR2 YYEEEE.

The CDR3 protein is CASSSGVNYEQYF. The CDR3 DNA sequence: TGTGCCAGCAGCTCGGGGGTCAACTACGAGCAGTACTTC. The genes are TRBV7-3 and TRBJ2-7, with TRBD2 as a possible D gene (6 bases). CDR1 SGHTA and CDR2 FQGTGA come from the germline V gene. Trimming took 4 bases from V and 3 from J, leaving 10 bases between them. The CDR3 length is 13 residues.

This clone came up a few times. This rearrangement joins TRBV7-2 to TRBJ2-7, with 14 bases aligning to TRBD2. V dropped 5 bases and J dropped 7; count of bases not matched to a gene: 10. CDR3 length equals 16 residues. CDR1 is SGHTA, CDR2 FQGNSA, per germline. CDR3 residues: CASSHNRLAGGWEQYF. CDR3 coding DNA: TGTGCCAGCAGCCATAACCGACTAGCGGGAGGGTGGGAGCAGTACTTC.

This sequence joins TRBV6-5 and TRBJ2-1; TRBD1 is a possible D gene (5 bases). This CDR3 spans 14 amino acids. CDR1 and CDR2 (germline): MNHEY, SVGAGI. The V end was cut by 6 bases, the J end by 0 bases, with 9 bases between. CDR3 residues: CASSPTDSYNEQFF. The CDR3 coding sequence is TGTGCCAGCAGCCCGACAGACTCCTACAATGAGCAGTTCTTC.

The V call is TRBV9, the J call TRBJ2-5, with a weak D call TRBD2 (5 bases). The germline V gene encodes CDR1 SGDLS and CDR2 YYNGEE. Trimming removed 0 bases at V and 5 bases at J, with 14 bases between. The CDR3 length is 15 residues. CDR3 residues: CASSVGGSEVETQYF. In nucleotides, the CDR3 is TGTGCCAGCAGCGTAGGTGGGAGTGAGGTGGAGACCCAGTACTTC. Variable domain in full (rest from reference TRBV9 and TRBJ2-5): DSGVTQTPKHLITATGQRVTLRCSPRSGDLSVYWYQQSLDQGLQFLIQYYNGEERAKGNILERFSAQQFPDLHSELNLSSLELGDSALYFCASSVGGSEVETQYFGPGTRLLVL.

This clone was counted between two and nine times. The chain combines TRBV5-4 with TRBJ1-1, with D hard to call. Trimming stripped 0 bases from V and 4 bases from J, with 16 bases between. CDR1 and CDR2 from the germline V gene are SGHNT and YYREEE (reference sequence). The CDR3 is made up of 16 amino acids. This CDR3 reads CASSLDPGPGGTEAFF. CDR3 bases: TGTGCCAGCAGCTTGGATCCCGGACCGGGAGGCACTGAAGCTTTCTTT.

This clone was seen just once. The chain combines TRBV2 with TRBJ1-6; D possibly corresponds to TRBD1 (6 bases). Per the germline V gene, CDR1 is SNHLY and CDR2 is FYNNEI. Trimming removed 8 bases from V and 5 bases from J, with 10 bases in between. CDR3 length: 13 residues. The CDR3 reads CASGGQNNSPLHF. The CDR3 DNA reads TGTGCCAGCGGGGGACAAAATAATTCACCCCTCCACTTT.

The rearrangement uses TRBV2 and TRBJ2-1, with 7 bases identical to TRBD1. Germline V lookup: CDR1 SNHLY, CDR2 FYNNEI. This CDR3 spans 17 amino acids. V lost 4 bases to trimming and J lost 1 base; unmatched junction nucleotides: 10. For the CDR3, the DNA is TGTGCCAGCAGTGGTCCCCGCCCGGGACAGTCCTACAATGAGCAGTTCTTC. Translated, it gives CASSGPRPGQSYNEQFF.

The chain uses TRBV12-5 and TRBJ2-5; D uncertain. Germline values: CDR1 LGHNT, CDR2 FRNRAP. V was trimmed by 6 bases and J by 0 bases, leaving 11 bases between them. The CDR3 runs to 14 residues. CDR3 sequence: CASGLGLNQETQYF. In DNA, the CDR3 is TGTGCTAGTGGCCTTGGTCTAAACCAAGAGACCCAGTACTTC.

V usage is TRBV14 and J usage is TRBJ1-1; maybe TRBD1 (6 bases). Between the trimmed V and J ends, which lost 4 bases and 0 bases, there was a span of 9 bases. Germline values: CDR1 SGHDN, CDR2 FVKESK. The CDR3 totals 14 residues. CDR3 sequence (DNA): TGTGCCAGCAGCCCCCCAGGGGTGAACACTGAAGCTTTCTTT. The encoded protein is CASSPPGVNTEAFF.

The chain uses TRBV11-3 and TRBJ2-2, with no clear D. The V end lost 4 bases, the J end lost 7 bases, and 10 bases lay between the germline ends. This CDR3 is 13 amino acids long. The germline V gene encodes CDR1 SGHNT and CDR2 YENEEA. The CDR3: CASSSRQNGELFF. The CDR3 DNA reads TGTGCCAGCAGCTCCCGACAAAACGGGGAGCTGTTTTTT.

The chain employs TRBV5-4 and TRBJ1-1, with unresolved D. This CDR3 has 18 amino acids. The V and J ends lost 1 base and 4 bases respectively, with 23 bases between them. Germline lookup yields CDR1 SGHNT and CDR2 YYREEE (reference sequence). DNA for the CDR3: TGTGCCAGCAGCTTGCCGCTCTCAAGTCCGGGAAGGGCCACTGAAGCTTTCTTT. Protein product: CASSLPLSSPGRATEAFF.

The chain joins TRBV5-1 to TRBJ1-1; D may be TRBD1 (6 bases). The germline gives CDR1 SGHRS, CDR2 YFSETQ. The ends were cut back, 3 bases at V and 1 base at J, with 16 bases in the middle. The CDR3 length is 16 residues. The CDR3 loop is CASSSPLRGTNTEAFF. The CDR3 DNA follows: TGCGCCAGCAGCTCGCCACTAAGGGGGACGAACACTGAAGCTTTCTTT.

Only one count was recorded for this clone. V gene TRBV14 combines with J gene TRBJ2-5, with D possibly matching TRBD1 (6 bases). The V and J ends lost 7 bases and 5 bases respectively, with 17 bases between them. The CDR3 sequence is 14 residues long. Germline-derived CDR1 and CDR2 are SGHDN and FVKESK. The chain's CDR3 is CASNRYGGPETQYF. CDR3 nucleotides: TGTGCCAGCAACCGGTATGGGGGCCCGGAGACCCAGTACTTC. Full variable domain (missing parts from reference TRBV14 and TRBJ2-5): EAGVTQFPSHSVIEKGQTVTLRCDPISGHDNLYWYRRVMGKEIKFLLHFVKESKQDESGMPNNRFLAERTGGTYSTLKVQPAELEDSGVYFCASNRYGGPETQYFGPGTRLLVL.

This clone came up a few times. V usage is TRBV6-6 and J usage is TRBJ1-1, with no clear D. The CDR3 consists of 12 residues. V lost 0 bases and J lost 7, with 6 bases in between. Looked up from germline, CDR1 is MNHNY and CDR2 is SVGAGI (reference sequence). The CDR3 loop reads CASSYSRDEAFF. CDR3 DNA sequence: TGTGCCAGCAGTTACTCCCGAGATGAAGCTTTCTTT.

This clone was counted once. The gene calls are TRBV5-1 and TRBJ1-4; the match to TRBD1 covers 7 bases. The V gene end was trimmed by 1 base and the J gene end by 2 bases; junction bases not matched to a gene: 11. Germline V CDR1 and CDR2: SGHRS, YFSETQ. This CDR3 is 18 amino acids long. The CDR3 here is CASSLRATGTATNEKLFF. The DNA for the CDR3 is TGCGCCAGCAGCTTGCGGGCTACTGGGACAGCGACTAATGAAAAACTGTTTTTT.

This sequence joins TRBV5-1 and TRBJ1-1, with a weak D call TRBD1 (6 bases). Germline CDR1 is SGHRS and CDR2 is YFSETQ. Trimming took off 4 bases at V and 3 bases at J, with 13 bases between the two ends. The CDR3 contains 14 residues. CDR3 loop: CASSGSGVYTEAFF. The CDR3 nucleotides read TGCGCCAGCAGCGGGTCAGGGGTGTACACTGAAGCTTTCTTT. The variable domain in full, with the rest retrieved from reference TRBV5-1 and TRBJ1-1, is KAGVTQTPRYLIKTRGQQVTLSCSPISGHRSVSWYQQTPGQGLQFLFEYFSETQRNKGNFPGRFSGRQFSNSRSEMNVSTLELGDSALYLCASSGSGVYTEAFFGQGTRLTVV.

This rearrangement joins TRBV5-1 to TRBJ2-7; maybe TRBD1 (6 bases). Trimming took off 2 bases at V and 4 bases at J, with 16 bases between the two ends. This CDR3 has 15 amino acids. Per the germline V gene, CDR1 is SGHRS and CDR2 is YFSETQ. This chain's CDR3 is CASSFVDRKEYEQYF. DNA for the CDR3: TGCGCCAGCAGCTTTGTTGACAGGAAGGAATACGAGCAGTACTTC. Drawing the rest from reference TRBV5-1 and TRBJ2-7, the complete variable domain is KAGVTQTPRYLIKTRGQQVTLSCSPISGHRSVSWYQQTPGQGLQFLFEYFSETQRNKGNFPGRFSGRQFSNSRSEMNVSTLELGDSALYLCASSFVDRKEYEQYFGPGTRLTVT.

This rearrangement joins TRBV10-3 to TRBJ2-3; weak D call: TRBD2 (6 bases). Germline lookup yields CDR1 ENHRY and CDR2 SYGVKD. The length of the CDR3 is 13 residues. Trimming removed 6 bases at V and 4 bases at J, with 11 bases between. For the CDR3, the DNA is TGTGCCATCAGCCCGGGAGCGTCAGATACGCAGTATTTT. Translated, it gives CAISPGASDTQYF.

CDR3: CASSNPEGTSYNEQFF. CDR3 nucleotides: TGTGCCAGCAGTAACCCCGAGGGCACTTCCTACAATGAGCAGTTCTTC. The V gene is TRBV2, the J gene TRBJ2-1; tentatively, D is TRBD2 (5 bases). The length of the CDR3 is 16 residues. V was trimmed by 5 bases and J by 1 base, leaving 15 bases between them. Germline-derived CDR1 and CDR2 are SNHLY and FYNNEI.

The DNA of the CDR3 is TGTGCCAGCAGCCTAACCTCCAACCGGGAGCAGTTCTTC. It encodes CASSLTSNREQFF. The chain has TRBV6-5 and TRBJ2-1; D ambiguous. CDR3 length: 13 amino acids. The ends were cut back, 6 bases at V and 10 bases at J, with 16 bases in the middle. Germline V gene data show CDR1 as MNHEY and CDR2 as SVGAGI.

The chain links TRBV27 to TRBJ2-1; 11 nucleotides align to TRBD2. The CDR3 extends over 13 amino acids. The ends lost 6 bases at V and 10 bases at J; junction bases unmatched: 5. Germline CDR1 is MNHEY and CDR2 is SMNVEV (reference sequence). Here the CDR3 DNA reads TGTGCCAGCAGAATAGCGGGGGGGCGCGAGCAGTTCTTC. Translation: CASRIAGGREQFF.

This chain connects TRBV2 to TRBJ1-1; D uncertain. Germline V gene lookup returns CDR1 SNHLY and CDR2 FYNNEI. The germline V and J ends were trimmed by 7 bases and 1 base, with 13 bases remaining between them. The CDR3 contains 14 residues. The CDR3 region has the DNA TGTGCCAGCACTATCGGGGTATCGAACACTGAAGCTTTCTTT. Translation: CASTIGVSNTEAFF.

The gene calls are TRBV12-5 and TRBJ1-4; perhaps TRBD1 as D (6 bases). The CDR3 loop spans 16 amino acids. CDR1 is LGHNT and CDR2 is FRNRAP in the germline V gene. The V and J ends lost 0 bases and 7 bases respectively, with 15 bases between them. The CDR3 nucleotides read TGTGCTAGTGGTTTGGTACTTACAGGGTATGGTGAAAAACTGTTTTTT. Residues: CASGLVLTGYGEKLFF. The variable domain in full, completed from reference TRBV12-5 and TRBJ1-4, reads DARVTQTPRHKVTEMGQEVTMRCQPILGHNTVFWYRQTMMQGLELLAYFRNRAPLDDSGMPKDRFSAEMPDATLATLKIQPSEPRDSAVYFCASGLVLTGYGEKLFFGSGTQLSVL.

This chain uses TRBV11-2 with TRBJ2-3; 8 nucleotides match TRBD1. V lost 4 bases, J lost 3 bases, and 6 bases stayed unmatched. Germline V gene data show CDR1 as SGHAT and CDR2 as FQNNGV. The CDR3 loop spans 15 amino acids. The CDR3 protein is CASSSGQGRTDTQYF. In DNA, the CDR3 is TGTGCCAGCAGCTCCGGACAGGGTAGGACAGATACGCAGTATTTT.